The subject of this entry is one TCR beta chain. This record comes from a study of blood T cell repertoires in COVID-19. Study at large: PBMCs, B-cell-depleted T cells, or T cells provided the cDNA or gDNA that made up the material.

In the source study's methods: Amplifying reference gene primers gave estimates of nucleated cell counts. Only in-frame clones appear in the TCRdb table, and some are missing; sequencing was by immunoSEQ multiplex PCR. The V and J calls and the clone size are those of that table, but D and trimming were determined from the DNA. Of around 170,000 clones listed, approximately 80% were seen once; the top ten hold 2.5% to 3%. Trimming took off 3 bases at V and 2 bases at J, with 15 bases between the two ends. Germline V gene data show CDR1 as SGHNT and CDR2 as YYREEE (reference sequence). The CDR3 is 16 residues long.

The receptor comes from a woman in her sixties or seventies with acute or convalescent COVID-19. This chain connects TRBV5-4 to TRBJ2-1, with a tentative D call TRBD1 (6 bases). The sequencing sample was made of peripheral blood. The CDR3 region is CASSSEQGRAYNEQFF. The DNA for the CDR3 is TGTGCCAGCAGCTCTGAACAGGGTAGGGCCTACAATGAGCAGTTCTTC.